The 9 T cell receptor beta chains presented below share a single source sample, sequenced in a study of cytomegalovirus exposure and HLA in healthy donors. The PCR contained 60 Vbeta and 13 Jbeta primers. TCRdb's table, derived via immunoSEQ multiplex PCR, lists solely in-frame clones and lacks some. The data hold fewer than 150,000 clones, with roughly 85% observed a single time. The sequenced sample consisted of PBMCs. Receptors originate from a woman aged 25 to 39 in good health and CMV-seropositive.

The chain combines TRBV4-1 with TRBJ2-1; perhaps TRBD2 as D (5 bases). Trimming removed 4 bases from V and 8 bases from J, with 21 bases in between. The germline CDR1 and CDR2 sequences are MGHRA and YSYEKL. CDR3 size: 16 residues. CDR3 DNA: TGCGCCAGCAGCCGACGAGCGGATATTCATGAGGATGAGCAGTTCTTC. Translated: CASSRRADIHEDEQFF.

J is TRBJ1-2 and V is TRBV11-2; 9 nucleotides align to TRBD1. The V gene end was trimmed by 1 base and the J gene end by 2 bases; junction bases not matched to a gene: 8. CDR1 and CDR2 (germline): SGHAT, FQNNGV. CDR3 length equals 17 residues. CDR3 protein: CASSLGLGQGGNYGYTF. The CDR3 nucleotides read TGTGCCAGCAGCTTAGGTCTGGGACAGGGAGGGAACTATGGCTACACCTTC. The full variable domain, completed using reference TRBV11-2 and TRBJ1-2, is EAGVAQSPRYKIIEKRQSVAFWCNPISGHATLYWYQQILGQGPKLLIQFQNNGVVDDSQLPKDRFSAERLKGVDSTLKIQPAKLEDSAVYLCASSLGLGQGGNYGYTFGSGTRLTVV.

CDR3 residues: CASSLRSVSGNTGELFF. In DNA form, the CDR3 reads TGCGCCAGCAGCTTGAGGAGCGTTAGCGGTAACACCGGGGAGCTGTTTTTT. This chain connects TRBV5-1 to TRBJ2-2; D may be TRBD2 (6 bases). V lost 1 base and J 2 bases, leaving 15 bases between the germline ends. The CDR3 contains 17 residues. CDR1 and CDR2 (germline): SGHRS, YFSETQ.

This chain joins TRBV4-2 and TRBJ2-3; TRBD1 might be the D (5 bases). The V end was cut by 5 bases, the J end by 5 bases, with 23 bases between. The CDR3 has 17 amino acids. The germline gives CDR1 LGHNA, CDR2 YNFKEQ. CDR3 nucleotide sequence: TGTGCCAGCAGCAAAAGACAGAGCTTGGGTAGTCTAGATACGCAGTATTTT. Its translation: CASSKRQSLGSLDTQYF.

This chain joins TRBV4-2 and TRBJ2-3; 15 bases match TRBD2. J was trimmed by 1 base and V by 3 bases; bases with no gene match: 8. The CDR3 contains 19 residues. Germline CDR1 LGHNA, CDR2 YNFKEQ. In DNA form, the CDR3 reads TGTGCCAGCAGCCAGGGAAGGACTAGCGGGAGGGAGGGCACAGATACGCAGTATTTT. Protein sequence: CASSQGRTSGREGTDTQYF.

The V call is TRBV6-5, the J call TRBJ2-7, with D unclear. Germline V gene sequence: CDR1 MNHEY, CDR2 SVGAGI. V lost 0 bases, J lost 2 bases, and 8 bases lay in between. The CDR3 totals 14 residues. CDR3 in amino acids: CASSYSGYTYEQYF. DNA of the CDR3: TGTGCCAGCAGTTACTCGGGCTACACCTACGAGCAGTACTTC.

The J gene is TRBJ2-1, the V gene TRBV6-1, with 11 nucleotides matching TRBD2. The junction had 6 bases not matched to a gene; V was cut back by 1 base and J by 4 bases. The CDR3 covers 17 residues. Germline loops: CDR1 MNHNS, CDR2 SASEGT. The CDR3 region has the DNA TGTGCCAGCAGTGAAGATTTAGCGGGGGGGTTTTACAATGAGCAGTTCTTC. Translating gives CASSEDLAGGFYNEQFF.

The chain uses TRBV7-3 and TRBJ1-1, with 7 bases fitting TRBD1. Trimming at V came to 3 bases and at J to 10 bases, leaving 11 bases not matched to a gene. In germline, CDR1 is SGHTA, CDR2 FQGTGA. The CDR3 length is 14 residues. CDR3 in amino acids: CASSFPPRGFVAFF. The DNA for the CDR3 is TGTGCCAGCAGCTTCCCTCCCAGGGGGTTTGTAGCTTTCTTT. Together with reference TRBV7-3 and TRBJ1-1, the CDR3 gives the full variable domain: GAGVSQTPSNKVTEKGKYVELRCDPISGHTALYWYRQSLGQGPEFLIYFQGTGAADDSGLPNDRFFAVRPEGSVSTLKIQRTERGDSAVYLCASSFPPRGFVAFFGQGTRLTVV.

V gene TRBV2 combines with J gene TRBJ2-2, with TRBD1 identical over 8 bases. The ends lost 6 bases at V and 7 bases at J; junction bases unmatched: 7. CDR1 is SNHLY, CDR2 FYNNEI, per germline. CDR3 size: 14 residues. DNA for the CDR3: TGTGCCAGCAGATCGGACAGGGCGGGCGGGGAGCTGTTTTTT. Encoded protein: CASRSDRAGGELFF.